These 3 T cell receptor beta chains share one sample of origin, sequenced in a study of blood T cell repertoires in COVID-19. Profiled with immunoSEQ multiplex PCR; TCRdb holds only in-frame clones, not every one. In the table there are under 50,000 clones, around four fifths of which are singletons. Sample: peripheral blood. The receptors here all came from a man aged 65 to 85 with acute or convalescent COVID-19.

The chain combines TRBV2 with TRBJ2-2, with D possibly matching TRBD1 (6 bases). This CDR3 is 15 amino acids long. Trimming pared 6 bases from V and 0 bases from J, leaving 11 bases between. Germline loops: CDR1 SNHLY, CDR2 FYNNEI. CDR3 loop: CASRGAQSNTGELFF. As DNA, the CDR3 is TGTGCCAGCAGGGGGGCTCAATCGAACACCGGGGAGCTGTTTTTT.

The rearrangement uses TRBV18 and TRBJ1-1; D is unclear. The CDR3 is 14 amino acids. V was pared by 8 bases and J by 1 base, with 14 bases between. The germline gives CDR1 KGHSH, CDR2 LQKENI. The DNA of the CDR3 is TGTGCCAGCCTCCAGCCGGGATGGAACACTGAAGCTTTCTTT. Its translation is CASLQPGWNTEAFF.

The V call is TRBV3-1 (or the pseudogene TRBV3-2), the J call TRBJ1-2; D not resolved. The CDR3 contains 14 residues. The germline gives CDR1 LGHDT, CDR2 YNNKEL (reference sequence). V lost 0 bases and J lost 1, with 6 bases in between. The CDR3 nucleotides read TGTGCCAGCAGCCAAGACCCCCTTAACTATGGCTACACCTTC. Translating gives CASSQDPLNYGYTF.